Presented here are 5 T cell receptor beta chains from one specimen sequenced in a study of T cell responses to AZD1222 COVID-19 vaccine. Sequencing was performed with immunoSEQ multiplex PCR; in TCRdb, only in-frame clones are kept and a portion is missing. The data show over 85,000 clones, with 81% seen just once and around 4.6% held by the top ten. The sequenced sample was peripheral blood, obtained on day 0 of AZD1222 vaccination. The source is an adult in good health.

V usage is TRBV4-1 and J usage is TRBJ2-7; 7 nucleotides align to TRBD1. Germline V gene data show CDR1 as MGHRA and CDR2 as YSYEKL. V was clipped by 0 bases and J by 4 bases; unmatched bases: 0. CDR3 length: 13 residues. CDR3 residues: CASSQDRGYEQYF. CDR3 in DNA: TGCGCCAGCAGCCAAGACAGGGGGTACGAGCAGTACTTC.

The V gene is TRBV24-1, the J gene TRBJ1-2, with D uncertain. The CDR3 has 10 residues. V lost 4 bases and J lost 8, with 4 bases in between. Germline V gene lookup returns CDR1 KGHDR and CDR2 SFDVKD. The CDR3 sequence is CATSDRGYTF. The DNA for the CDR3 is TGTGCCACCAGTGACCGGGGCTACACCTTC.

J is TRBJ1-4 and V is TRBV9; D might be TRBD1 (5 bases). CDR3 length: 14 amino acids. CDR1 and CDR2 (germline): SGDLS, YYNGEE. The V end was cut by 4 bases, the J end by 10 bases, with 17 bases between. This CDR3 reads CASSPQRQYGKLFF. In DNA form, the CDR3 reads TGTGCCAGCAGCCCCCAGAGACAGTACGGAAAACTGTTTTTT. Looking up the rest from reference TRBV9 and TRBJ1-4 gives the full variable domain: DSGVTQTPKHLITATGQRVTLRCSPRSGDLSVYWYQQSLDQGLQFLIQYYNGEERAKGNILERFSAQQFPDLHSELNLSSLELGDSALYFCASSPQRQYGKLFFGSGTQLSVL.

The genes are TRBV30 and TRBJ1-5; possible D gene TRBD1, 5 bases. CDR1 is GTSNPN and CDR2 is SVGIG in the germline V gene (reference sequence). Deletions cut 3 bases from V and 8 bases from J, with 14 bases between. The CDR3 contains 13 residues. CDR3 amino acids: CAWSGGGYEPQHF. CDR3 bases: TGTGCCTGGAGCGGGGGGGGTTACGAGCCCCAGCATTTT.

This chain links TRBV25-1 with TRBJ1-1, with 7 bases lining up with TRBD1. The CDR3 has 14 residues. Germline V gene lookup returns CDR1 MGHDK and CDR2 SYGVNS. V trimming: 8 bases; J trimming: 4 bases; junction bases outside the gene matches: 10. The CDR3: CASGPRGGLTEAFF. The CDR3 region has the DNA TGTGCCAGCGGACCCAGGGGGGGGCTCACTGAAGCTTTCTTT.